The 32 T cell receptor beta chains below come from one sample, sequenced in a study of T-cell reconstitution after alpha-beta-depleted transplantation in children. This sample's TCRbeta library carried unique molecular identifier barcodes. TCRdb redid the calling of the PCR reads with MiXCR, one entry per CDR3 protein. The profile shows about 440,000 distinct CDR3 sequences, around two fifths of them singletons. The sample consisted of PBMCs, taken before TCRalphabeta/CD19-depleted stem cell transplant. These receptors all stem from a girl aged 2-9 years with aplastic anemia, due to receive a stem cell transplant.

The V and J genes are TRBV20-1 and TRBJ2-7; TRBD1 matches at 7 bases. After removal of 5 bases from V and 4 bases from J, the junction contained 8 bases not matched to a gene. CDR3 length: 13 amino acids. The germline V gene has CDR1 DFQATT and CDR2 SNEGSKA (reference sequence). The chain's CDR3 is CSASWDRIYEQYF. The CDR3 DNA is TGCAGTGCTTCGTGGGACAGAATTTACGAGCAGTACTTC.

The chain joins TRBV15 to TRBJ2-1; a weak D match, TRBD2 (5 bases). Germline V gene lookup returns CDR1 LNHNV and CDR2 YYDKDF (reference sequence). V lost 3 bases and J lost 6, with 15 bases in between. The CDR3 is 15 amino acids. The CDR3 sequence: CATSSWESGANEQFF. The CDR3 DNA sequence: TGTGCCACCAGCAGCTGGGAGTCAGGAGCCAATGAGCAGTTCTTC. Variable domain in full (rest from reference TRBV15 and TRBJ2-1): DAMVIQNPRYQVTQFGKPVTLSCSQTLNHNVMYWYQQKSSQAPKLLFHYYDKDFNNEADTPDNFQSRRPNTSFCFLDIRSPGLGDTAMYLCATSSWESGANEQFFGPGTRLTVL.

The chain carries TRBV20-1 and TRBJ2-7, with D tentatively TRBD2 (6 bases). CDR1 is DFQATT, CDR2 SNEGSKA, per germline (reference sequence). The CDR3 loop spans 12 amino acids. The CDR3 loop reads CSGTGLSYEQYF. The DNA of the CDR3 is TGCAGCGGGACTGGACTTTCCTACGAGCAGTACTTC.

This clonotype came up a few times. This chain's CDR3 is CASSAGEETQYF. The CDR3, as DNA: TGTGCCAGCAGCGCAGGGGAAGAGACCCAGTACTTC. The chain employs TRBV7-9 and TRBJ2-5; the D gene is possibly TRBD1 (6 bases). The CDR3 is 12 residues long. Germline values: CDR1 SEHNR, CDR2 FQNEAQ (reference sequence). V shed 5 bases and J shed 3 bases, with 7 bases lying between them.

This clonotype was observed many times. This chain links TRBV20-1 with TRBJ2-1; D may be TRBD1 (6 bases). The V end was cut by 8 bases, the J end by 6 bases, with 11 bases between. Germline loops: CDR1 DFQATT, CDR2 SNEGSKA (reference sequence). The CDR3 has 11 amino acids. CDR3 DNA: TGCAGTTCAGGGGATACCAATGAGCAGTTCTTC. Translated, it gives CSSGDTNEQFF.

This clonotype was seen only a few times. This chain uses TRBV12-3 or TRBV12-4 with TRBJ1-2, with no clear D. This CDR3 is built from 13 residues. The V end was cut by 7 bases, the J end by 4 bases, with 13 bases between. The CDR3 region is CASTLGVSYGYTF. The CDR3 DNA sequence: TGTGCCAGCACCCTCGGGGTATCCTATGGCTACACCTTC.

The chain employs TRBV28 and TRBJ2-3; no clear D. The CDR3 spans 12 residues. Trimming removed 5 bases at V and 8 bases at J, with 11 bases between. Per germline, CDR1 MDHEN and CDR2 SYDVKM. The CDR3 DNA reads TGTGCCAGCAGTCCGTCGAAGGCTACGCAGTATTTT. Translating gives CASSPSKATQYF.

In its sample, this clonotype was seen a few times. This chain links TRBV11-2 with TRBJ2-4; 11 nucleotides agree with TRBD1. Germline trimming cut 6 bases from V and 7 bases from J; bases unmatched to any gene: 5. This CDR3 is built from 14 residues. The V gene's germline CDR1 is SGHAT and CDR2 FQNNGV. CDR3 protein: CASSPGTGGNIQYF. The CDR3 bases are TGTGCCAGCAGTCCCGGGACAGGGGGGAACATTCAGTACTTC.

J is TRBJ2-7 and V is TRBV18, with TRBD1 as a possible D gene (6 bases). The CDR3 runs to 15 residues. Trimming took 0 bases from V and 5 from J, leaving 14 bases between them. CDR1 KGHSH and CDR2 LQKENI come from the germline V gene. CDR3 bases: TGTGCCAGCTCACCACCGACAGGACAACTCCACGAGCAGTACTTC. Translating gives CASSPPTGQLHEQYF.

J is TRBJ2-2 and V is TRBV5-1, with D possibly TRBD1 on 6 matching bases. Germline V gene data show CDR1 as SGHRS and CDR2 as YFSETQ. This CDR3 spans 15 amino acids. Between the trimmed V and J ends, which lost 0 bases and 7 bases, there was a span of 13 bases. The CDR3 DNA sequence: TGCGCCAGCAGCTTGGTGTCCGGGGACATCGGGGAGCTGTTTTTT. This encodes CASSLVSGDIGELFF. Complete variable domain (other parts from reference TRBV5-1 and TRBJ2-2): KAGVTQTPRYLIKTRGQQVTLSCSPISGHRSVSWYQQTPGQGLQFLFEYFSETQRNKGNFPGRFSGRQFSNSRSEMNVSTLELGDSALYLCASSLVSGDIGELFFGEGSRLTVL.

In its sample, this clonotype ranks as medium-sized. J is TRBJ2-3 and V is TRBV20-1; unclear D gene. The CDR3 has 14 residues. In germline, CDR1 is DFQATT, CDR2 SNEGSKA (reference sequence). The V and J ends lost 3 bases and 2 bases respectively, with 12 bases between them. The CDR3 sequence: CSASRPTFTDTQYF. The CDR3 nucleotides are TGCAGTGCTAGTCGACCAACCTTCACAGATACGCAGTATTTT.

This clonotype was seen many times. As DNA, the CDR3 is TGCGCCAGTAAACCGGGGTCCGGGGCCTCCTACAATGAGCAGTTCTTC. Its protein product is CASKPGSGASYNEQFF. J is TRBJ2-1 and V is TRBV5-1; D could derive from TRBD1 or TRBD2 (5 bases each). Trimming removed 8 bases at V and 0 bases at J, with 18 bases between. This CDR3 contains 16 residues. Germline CDR1 SGHRS, CDR2 YFSETQ.

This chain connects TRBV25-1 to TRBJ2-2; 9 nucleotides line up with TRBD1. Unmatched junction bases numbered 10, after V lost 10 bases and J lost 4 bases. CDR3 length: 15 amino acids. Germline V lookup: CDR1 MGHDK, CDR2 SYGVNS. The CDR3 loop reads CATTRDRVTTGELFF. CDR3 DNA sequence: TGTGCCACCACCCGGGACAGGGTTACCACCGGGGAGCTGTTTTTT.

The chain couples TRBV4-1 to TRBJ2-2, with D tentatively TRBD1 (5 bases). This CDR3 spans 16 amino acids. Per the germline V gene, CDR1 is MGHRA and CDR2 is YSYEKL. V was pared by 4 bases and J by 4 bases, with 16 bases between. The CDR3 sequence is CASSPLARVGTGELFF. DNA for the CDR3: TGCGCCAGCAGCCCCCTTGCCAGGGTAGGCACCGGGGAGCTGTTTTTT.

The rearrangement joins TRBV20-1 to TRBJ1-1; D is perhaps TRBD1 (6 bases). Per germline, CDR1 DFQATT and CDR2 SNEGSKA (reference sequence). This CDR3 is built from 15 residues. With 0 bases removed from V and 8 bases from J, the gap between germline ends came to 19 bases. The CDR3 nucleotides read TGCAGTGCTAGAGAGGGTGCGGGGGTGGGGGCGGAAGCTTTCTTT. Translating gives CSAREGAGVGAEAFF.

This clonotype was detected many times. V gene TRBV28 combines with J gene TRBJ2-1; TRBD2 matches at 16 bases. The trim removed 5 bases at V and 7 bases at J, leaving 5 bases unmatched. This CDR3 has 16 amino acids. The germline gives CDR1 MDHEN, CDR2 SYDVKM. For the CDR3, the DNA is TGTGCCAGCAGTCCCGGGACTAGCGGGAGGGTAAATGAGCAGTTCTTC. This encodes CASSPGTSGRVNEQFF.

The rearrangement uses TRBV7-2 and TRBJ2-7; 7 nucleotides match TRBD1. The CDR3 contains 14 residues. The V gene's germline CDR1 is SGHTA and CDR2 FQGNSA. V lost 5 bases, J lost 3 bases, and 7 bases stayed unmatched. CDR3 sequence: CASSPGQDHYEQYF. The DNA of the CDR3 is TGTGCCAGCAGCCCAGGACAGGACCACTACGAGCAGTACTTC.

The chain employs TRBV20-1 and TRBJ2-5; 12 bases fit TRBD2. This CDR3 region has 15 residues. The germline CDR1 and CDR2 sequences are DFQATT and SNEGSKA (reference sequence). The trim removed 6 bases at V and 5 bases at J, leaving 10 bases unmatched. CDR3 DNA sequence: TGCAGTGCACGACTAGCGGGAGCCCCCGGGGAGACCCAGTACTTC. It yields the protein CSARLAGAPGETQYF.

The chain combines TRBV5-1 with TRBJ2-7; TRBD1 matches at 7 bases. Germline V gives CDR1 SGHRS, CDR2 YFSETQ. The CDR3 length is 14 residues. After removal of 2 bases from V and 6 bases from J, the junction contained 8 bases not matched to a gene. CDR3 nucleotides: TGCGCCAGCAGCTTAGACAGGGAGCTGTCCGAGCAGTACTTC. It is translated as CASSLDRELSEQYF.

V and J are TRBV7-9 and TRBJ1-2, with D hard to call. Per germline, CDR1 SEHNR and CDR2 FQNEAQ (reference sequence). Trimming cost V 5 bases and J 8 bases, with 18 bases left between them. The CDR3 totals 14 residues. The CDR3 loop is CASSPLPDGRGYTF. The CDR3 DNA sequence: TGTGCCAGCAGCCCACTCCCGGACGGGCGGGGCTACACCTTC.

DNA for the CDR3: TGTGCCTCCCAGGACAGGGGGCTGGTGAGCTACACCTTC. Amino acids: CASQDRGLVSYTF. The chain uses TRBV30 and TRBJ1-2; 11 nucleotides align to TRBD1. Germline CDR1 is GTSNPN and CDR2 is SVGIG (reference sequence). There are 13 residues in the CDR3. V dropped 7 bases and J dropped 9; count of bases not matched to a gene: 10.

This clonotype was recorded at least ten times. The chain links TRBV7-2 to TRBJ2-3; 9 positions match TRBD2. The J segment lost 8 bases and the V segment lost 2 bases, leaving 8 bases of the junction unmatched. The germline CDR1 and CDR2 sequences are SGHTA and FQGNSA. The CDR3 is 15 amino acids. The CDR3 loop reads CASSLLAGSAGTQYF. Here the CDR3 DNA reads TGTGCCAGCAGCTTACTAGCGGGATCGGCGGGTACGCAGTATTTT.

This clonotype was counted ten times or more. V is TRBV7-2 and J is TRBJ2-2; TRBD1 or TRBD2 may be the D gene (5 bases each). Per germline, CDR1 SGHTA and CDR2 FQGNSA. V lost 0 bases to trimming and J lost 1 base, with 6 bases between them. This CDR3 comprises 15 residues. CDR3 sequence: CASSLAGGNTGELFF. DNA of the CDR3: TGTGCCAGCAGCTTAGCTGGGGGGAACACCGGGGAGCTGTTTTTT.

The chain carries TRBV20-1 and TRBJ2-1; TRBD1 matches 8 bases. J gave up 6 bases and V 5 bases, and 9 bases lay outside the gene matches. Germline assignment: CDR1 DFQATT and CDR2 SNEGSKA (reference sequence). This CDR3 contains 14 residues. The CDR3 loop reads CSALSPTGVNEQFF. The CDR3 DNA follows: TGCAGTGCTTTGAGCCCGACAGGGGTCAATGAGCAGTTCTTC.

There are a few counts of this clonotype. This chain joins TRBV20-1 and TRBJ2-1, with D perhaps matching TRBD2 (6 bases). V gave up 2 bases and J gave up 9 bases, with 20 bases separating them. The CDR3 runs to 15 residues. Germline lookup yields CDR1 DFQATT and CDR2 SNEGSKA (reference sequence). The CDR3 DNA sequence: TGCAGTGCTAGATCCCTAGTACTAGCATCGGGTGAGCAGTTCTTC. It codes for CSARSLVLASGEQFF.

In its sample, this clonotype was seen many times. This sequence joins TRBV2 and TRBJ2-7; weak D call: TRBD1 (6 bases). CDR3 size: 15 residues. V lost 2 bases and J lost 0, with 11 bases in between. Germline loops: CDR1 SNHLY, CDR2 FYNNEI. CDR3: CASSETGSSSYEQYF. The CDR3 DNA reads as TGTGCCAGCAGTGAAACAGGGTCGAGCTCCTACGAGCAGTACTTC.

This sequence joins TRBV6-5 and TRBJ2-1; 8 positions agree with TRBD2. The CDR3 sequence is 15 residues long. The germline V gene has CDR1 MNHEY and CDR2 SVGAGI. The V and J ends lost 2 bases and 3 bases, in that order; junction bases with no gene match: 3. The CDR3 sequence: CASSYGAGDYNEQFF. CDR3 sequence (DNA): TGTGCCAGCAGTTACGGAGCGGGGGACTACAATGAGCAGTTCTTC.

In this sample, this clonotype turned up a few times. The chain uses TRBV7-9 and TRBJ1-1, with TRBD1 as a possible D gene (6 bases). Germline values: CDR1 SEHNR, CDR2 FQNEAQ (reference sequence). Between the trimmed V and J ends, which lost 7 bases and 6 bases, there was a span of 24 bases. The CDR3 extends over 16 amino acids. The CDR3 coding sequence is TGTGCCAGCAATCACCCAAGCAGGGGAGGTCGAGCTGAAGCTTTCTTT. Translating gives CASNHPSRGGRAEAFF.

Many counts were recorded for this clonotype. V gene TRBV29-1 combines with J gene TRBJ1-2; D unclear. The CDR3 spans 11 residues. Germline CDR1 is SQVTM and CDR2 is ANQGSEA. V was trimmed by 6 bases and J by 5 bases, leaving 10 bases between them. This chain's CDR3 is CSVSSPYGYTF. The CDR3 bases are TGCAGCGTCTCGAGTCCGTATGGCTACACCTTC.

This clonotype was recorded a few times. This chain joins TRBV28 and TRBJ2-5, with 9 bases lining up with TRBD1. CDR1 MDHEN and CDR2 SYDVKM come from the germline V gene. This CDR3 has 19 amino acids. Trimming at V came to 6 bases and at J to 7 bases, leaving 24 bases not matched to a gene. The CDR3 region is CASRQGGSRDRAPGGTQYF. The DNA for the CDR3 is TGTGCCAGCAGGCAGGGGGGTTCCCGGGACAGGGCCCCAGGCGGGACCCAGTACTTC.

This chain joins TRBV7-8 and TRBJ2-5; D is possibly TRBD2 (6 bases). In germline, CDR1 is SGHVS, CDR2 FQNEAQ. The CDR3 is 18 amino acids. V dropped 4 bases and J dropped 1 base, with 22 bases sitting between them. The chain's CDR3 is CASSYRRGDAGIQETQYF. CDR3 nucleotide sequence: TGTGCCAGCAGCTATAGAAGGGGTGATGCGGGGATCCAAGAGACCCAGTACTTC.

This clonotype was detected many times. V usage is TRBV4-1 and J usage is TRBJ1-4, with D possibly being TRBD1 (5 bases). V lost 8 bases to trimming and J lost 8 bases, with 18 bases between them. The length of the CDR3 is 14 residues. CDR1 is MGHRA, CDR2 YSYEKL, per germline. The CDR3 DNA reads TGCGCCAGCCATCCGGGGGAGGGTAGAGAAAAACTGTTTTTT. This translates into CASHPGEGREKLFF.